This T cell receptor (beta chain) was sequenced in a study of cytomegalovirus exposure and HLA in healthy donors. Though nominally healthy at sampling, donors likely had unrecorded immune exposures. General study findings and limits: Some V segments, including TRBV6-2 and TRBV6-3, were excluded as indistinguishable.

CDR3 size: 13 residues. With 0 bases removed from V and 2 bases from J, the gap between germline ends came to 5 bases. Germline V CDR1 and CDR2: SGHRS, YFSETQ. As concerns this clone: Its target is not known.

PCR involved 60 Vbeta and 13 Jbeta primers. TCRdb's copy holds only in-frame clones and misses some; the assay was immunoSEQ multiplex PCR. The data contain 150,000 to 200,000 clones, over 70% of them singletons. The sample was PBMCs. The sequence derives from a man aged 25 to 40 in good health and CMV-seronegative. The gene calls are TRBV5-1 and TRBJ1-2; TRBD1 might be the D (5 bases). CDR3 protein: CASSLGQNYGYTF. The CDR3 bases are TGCGCCAGCAGCTTGGGACAGAACTATGGCTACACCTTC.